This T cell receptor (beta chain) is from a study of cytomegalovirus exposure and HLA in healthy donors. Overall study findings and caveats: Several top significant clusters appeared, in a later analysis, to be linked to common viral pathogens.

With 60 Vbeta and 13 Jbeta primers, the PCR was carried out. The assay was immunoSEQ multiplex PCR, and TCRdb's table has in-frame clones only and misses some. The sample shows about 140,000 clones, around 80% of them seen only once. Germline CDR1 and CDR2: LNHDA and SQIVND (reference sequence). The CDR3 loop spans 16 amino acids. V gave up 4 bases and J gave up 4 bases; unmatched junction bases: 10. A note on this clone: Its target is not known.

This chain uses TRBV19 with TRBJ2-5, with 9 bases matching TRBD1. This receptor was taken from a female donor in good health and CMV-seronegative. The specimen sequenced was PBMCs. The chain's CDR3 is CASSKLVGQGGETQYF. CDR3 sequence (DNA): TGTGCCAGTAGTAAATTGGTGGGACAGGGTGGAGAGACCCAGTACTTC.